This T cell receptor (beta chain) derives from a study of blood T cell repertoires in COVID-19. For the study at large: COVID-19 samples collected from the United States, Italy and Spain covered acute and convalescent phases. T cells, B-cell-depleted T cells, or PBMCs provided the cDNA or gDNA that served as material.

The authors' processing: For nucleated cells, counts were estimated from reference gene primer amplification. TCRdb's table, derived via immunoSEQ multiplex PCR, lists solely in-frame clones and lacks some. V, J and clone size reflect that table, while D and trimming were determined from the DNA. The table records about 670,000 clones, 80% to 90% of them present only once. Germline CDR1 SGHTA, CDR2 FQGNSA. Losses at the gene ends were 6 bases for V and 0 bases for J; bases not matched to a gene: 14. The CDR3 is made up of 19 amino acids. The clonotype was recovered from a woman under 30 with acute or convalescent COVID-19. The specimen was peripheral blood. The chain carries TRBV7-2 and TRBJ1-6; 7 bases line up with TRBD1. The CDR3 protein is CASRTKGGQRSSYNSPLHF. The CDR3 DNA sequence: TGTGCCAGCAGGACTAAGGGGGGACAGAGAAGCTCCTATAATTCACCCCTCCACTTT.